Listed below are T cell receptor beta chains from one sample, sequenced in a study of cytomegalovirus exposure and HLA in healthy donors. Assay: immunoSEQ multiplex PCR; the TCRdb copy retains only in-frame clones and omits some. Among some 180,000 clones listed, roughly 80% were seen once. The specimen was PBMCs. Receptors originate from a woman younger than 30 in good health and CMV-seronegative. CDR3s include the opening cysteine and the closing phenylalanine or tryptophan. The D gene is left open where the match is weak. Size is omitted from some rows. Given values are once, few, many or a class for expanded clones.

V	size	D	J	CDR3	DNA
TRBV4-1	.	TRBD1	TRBJ1-2	CASSRPGTGGTDGYTF	TGCGCCAGCAGCCGTCCCGGGACAGGGGGTACGGACGGCTACACCTTC
TRBV5-5	.	.	TRBJ1-1	CASSLEVSQGYTEAFF	TGTGCCAGCAGCTTGGAAGTAAGTCAGGGGTATACTGAAGCTTTCTTT
TRBV5-1	.	TRBD2	TRBJ2-1	CASSAGLADSLRNEQFF	TGCGCCAGCAGCGCGGGACTAGCGGACTCCCTTAGGAATGAGCAGTTCTTC
TRBV6-1	few	.	TRBJ1-4	CASTTRDDYEKLFF	TGTGCCAGCACCACCAGGGATGATTATGAAAAACTGTTTTTT
TRBV30	.	.	TRBJ2-2	CAWTTSRVELFF	TGTGCCTGGACCACTAGCAGGGTGGAGCTGTTTTTT
TRBV9	.	TRBD1	TRBJ2-1	CASSAGTASYNEQFF	TGTGCCAGCAGCGCCGGGACAGCCTCCTACAATGAGCAGTTCTTC
TRBV7-2	.	.	TRBJ2-3	CASSAYSDTQYF	TGTGCCAGCAGCGCCTATTCGGATACGCAGTATTTT
TRBV7-2	once	.	TRBJ2-2	CASSLGAYTGELFF	TGTGCCAGCAGCTTAGGAGCGTACACCGGGGAGCTGTTTTTT
TRBV5-4	.	.	TRBJ2-1	CASSFGLENEQFF	TGTGCCAGCAGCTTCGGACTGGAAAATGAGCAGTTCTTC
TRBV19	.	TRBD2	TRBJ2-5	CASAERERETQYF	TGTGCCAGTGCCGAGCGGGAGCGGGAGACCCAGTACTTC
TRBV30	.	TRBD2	TRBJ2-5	CAWSVGAGVGATQYF	TGTGCCTGGAGTGTAGGGGCGGGAGTAGGGGCGACCCAGTACTTC
TRBV7-8	.	TRBD2	TRBJ2-1	CASHPGSLPRGVYNEQFF	TGTGCCAGCCACCCCGGAAGTTTACCCCGGGGGGTTTACAATGAGCAGTTCTTC
TRBV25-1	.	.	TRBJ2-3	CASSGLVSSPDTQYF	TGTGCCAGCAGTGGACTAGTTTCTTCGCCAGATACGCAGTATTTT
TRBV11-3	.	TRBD2	TRBJ2-1	CASSFPGLAGNEQFF	TGTGCCAGCAGTTTTCCGGGACTAGCGGGTAATGAGCAGTTCTTC
TRBV10-3	.	.	TRBJ2-7	CAITSGQLNYEQYF	TGTGCCATCACTTCCGGACAGCTGAACTACGAGCAGTACTTC
TRBV29-1	.	.	TRBJ2-5	CSGKTSPGAQYF	TGCAGCGGAAAGACTAGCCCAGGGGCCCAGTACTTC
TRBV7-2	.	.	TRBJ1-1	CASSPGLTNTEAFF	TGTGCCAGCAGCCCCGGACTCACGAACACTGAAGCTTTCTTT
TRBV29-1	.	.	TRBJ2-3	CSVGQMGTDTQYF	TGCAGCGTTGGACAGATGGGCACAGATACGCAGTATTTT
TRBV4-1	.	.	TRBJ2-1	CASSQGDEQFF	TGCGCCAGCAGCCAAGGCGATGAGCAGTTCTTC
TRBV5-1	.	.	TRBJ1-2	CASTLNAGFYGYTF	TGCGCCAGCACCCTTAACGCGGGGTTCTATGGCTACACCTTC
TRBV4-3	.	TRBD2	TRBJ2-3	CASSQDVSGISTDTQYF	TGCGCCAGCAGCCAAGATGTCAGCGGGATTAGCACAGATACGCAGTATTTT
TRBV19	.	TRBD2	TRBJ2-3	CASKGRTSGTDTQYF	TGTGCCAGTAAAGGGAGGACTAGCGGCACAGATACGCAGTATTTT
TRBV6-5	.	.	TRBJ2-3	CASSLVAVTDTQYF	TGTGCCAGCAGTTTGGTAGCGGTAACAGATACGCAGTATTTT
TRBV7-2	.	.	TRBJ2-7	CASSLRGNYEQYF	TGTGCCAGCAGCCTACGGGGGAACTACGAGCAGTACTTC
TRBV28	.	TRBD1	TRBJ1-5	CASSLGQAIGQPQHF	TGTGCCAGCAGTTTAGGACAGGCTATCGGCCAGCCCCAGCATTTT
TRBV19	.	.	TRBJ2-7	CASSNYGSAYEQYF	TGTGCCAGTAGTAACTACGGGAGCGCCTACGAGCAGTACTTC
TRBV11-2	.	.	TRBJ1-1	CASTSWGGAGTEAFF	TGTGCCAGCACTTCGTGGGGGGGCGCGGGCACTGAAGCTTTCTTT
TRBV11-3	.	.	TRBJ2-1	CASSSSISRPRPFNEQFF	TGTGCCAGCAGCTCCTCGATTAGTCGCCCTCGTCCCTTTAATGAGCAGTTCTTC
TRBV7-9	.	TRBD1	TRBJ2-1	CASSLENRGHNEQFF	TGTGCCAGCAGCTTAGAAAACAGGGGCCACAATGAGCAGTTCTTC
TRBV5-5	.	TRBD1	TRBJ2-2	CASSRGQGGTNTGELFF	TGTGCCAGCAGCCGGGGACAGGGAGGAACGAACACCGGGGAGCTGTTTTTT
TRBV18	.	TRBD1	TRBJ2-3	CASSPPTDRARTDTQYF	TGTGCCAGCTCACCTCCGACGGACAGGGCACGGACAGATACGCAGTATTTT
TRBV4-3	.	.	TRBJ2-6	CASSQDARGSGANVLTF	TGCGCCAGCAGCCAAGATGCAAGGGGGTCTGGGGCCAACGTCCTGACTTTC
TRBV6-1	.	TRBD1	TRBJ1-4	CASSEADRGLTNEKLFF	TGTGCCAGCAGTGAAGCGGACAGGGGGCTTACTAATGAAAAACTGTTTTTT
TRBV6-5	once	TRBD1	TRBJ1-2	CASRPGQGVNYGYTF	TGTGCCAGCAGGCCGGGACAGGGCGTAAACTATGGCTACACCTTC
TRBV7-2	.	.	TRBJ1-4	CASSQTGINEKLFF	TGTGCCAGCAGCCAGACAGGAATAAATGAAAAACTGTTTTTT
TRBV14	once	TRBD1	TRBJ1-2	CASSQDPGGYGYTF	TGTGCCAGCAGCCAAGATCCAGGGGGGTATGGCTACACCTTC
TRBV4-1	few	TRBD1	TRBJ1-1	CASSPPGQGMNTEAFF	TGCGCCAGCAGCCCCCCGGGACAGGGGATGAACACTGAAGCTTTCTTT
TRBV28	.	.	TRBJ2-5	CASSLALETQYF	TGTGCCAGCAGTTTGGCCCTAGAGACCCAGTACTTC
TRBV30	.	TRBD2	TRBJ2-1	CAWNPTSSAEQFF	TGTGCCTGGAACCCGACTAGCTCGGCTGAGCAGTTCTTC
TRBV11-2	.	TRBD1	TRBJ1-1	CASSLRARGLRNTEAFF	TGTGCCAGCAGCTTAAGGGCCAGGGGGCTTCGGAACACTGAAGCTTTCTTT
TRBV10-1	.	.	TRBJ2-3	CASSVQRTDTQYF	TGCGCCAGCAGTGTACAGCGCACAGATACGCAGTATTTT
TRBV6-5	.	.	TRBJ2-7	CASSSLRLPSYEQYF	TGTGCCAGCAGCTCCCTACGACTACCCAGCTACGAGCAGTACTTC
TRBV19	.	TRBD2	TRBJ2-2	CASSSPGLAGALTGELFF	TGTGCCAGTAGTTCGCCGGGACTAGCGGGAGCGCTCACCGGGGAGCTGTTTTTT
TRBV6-1	.	TRBD1	TRBJ2-7	CASSEIRRTGSYLEQYF	TGTGCCAGCAGTGAAATCCGCCGGACAGGGTCGTACCTCGAGCAGTACTTC
TRBV7-9	.	TRBD1	TRBJ2-7	CASSGGQGADEQYF	TGTGCCAGCAGCGGGGGACAGGGGGCCGACGAGCAGTACTTC
TRBV19	.	.	TRBJ2-3	CASSAEGFYPDTQYF	TGTGCCAGTAGCGCCGAGGGTTTCTACCCAGATACGCAGTATTTT
TRBV9	.	TRBD1	TRBJ1-5	CASSVDRGPQPQHF	TGTGCCAGCAGCGTGGACAGGGGGCCCCAACCCCAGCATTTT
TRBV25-1	.	.	TRBJ2-1	CASSALGGGPYNEQFF	TGTGCCAGCAGTGCCCTAGGGGGAGGGCCTTACAATGAGCAGTTCTTC
TRBV18	.	TRBD2	TRBJ2-1	CASSPLSSGTNEQFF	TGTGCCAGCTCACCACTATCTAGCGGGACGAATGAGCAGTTCTTC
TRBV28	.	TRBD1	TRBJ1-4	CASSVGQGFGNEKLFF	TGTGCCAGCTCGGTTGGACAGGGTTTTGGTAATGAAAAACTGTTTTTT
TRBV7-6	.	.	TRBJ2-3	CASSLEGVPTFGGTDTQYF	TGTGCCAGCAGCTTAGAAGGGGTTCCAACCTTTGGTGGCACAGATACGCAGTATTTT
TRBV4-3	.	TRBD1	TRBJ1-2	CASSQGQGLLWGYTF	TGCGCCAGCAGCCAAGGACAGGGGCTTCTTTGGGGCTACACCTTC
TRBV29-1	.	.	TRBJ1-1	CSARGEGKAFF	TGCAGCGCTCGTGGCGAGGGCAAAGCTTTCTTT
TRBV7-9	.	TRBD1	TRBJ2-2	CASSLAAGGDTGELFF	TGTGCCAGCAGCTTAGCGGCAGGGGGAGACACCGGGGAGCTGTTTTTT
TRBV7-8	.	TRBD2	TRBJ2-1	CASSLARLAGVYEQFF	TGTGCCAGCAGCTTAGCGCGACTAGCGGGAGTTTATGAGCAGTTCTTC